The clone carrying this T cell receptor beta chain was detected only once. Its antigen remains unidentified. Naive CD8 cells lacked CD45RO, underwent positive selection for CCR7 and left out terminally differentiated effector memory CD45RA+ cells. The donors were adults (healthy and HIV-negative) with no recent acute infections or vaccinations. This sample was taken from a study of shared clonotypes between healthy human individuals. Study results and limitations: Generation probability values for non-shared clonotypes were lower than those for clonotypes shared by all four donors. Sequencing depth was a factor that was expected to affect clonotype sharing among donors.

The CDR3 covers 14 residues. Trimming took off 4 bases at V and 0 bases at J, with 10 bases between the two ends. Germline V lookup: CDR1 SGHDN, CDR2 FVKESK. It was around 220 ng DNA, approximately 30,000 T cell genomes, that sorted-subset replicate PCRs used. Clones were sequenced by immunoSEQ multiplex PCR, and TCRdb holds only the in-frame ones, with some missing. The sample lists under 2,000,000 clones, around 96% occurring once. This chain links TRBV14 with TRBJ2-7, with D possibly being TRBD1 (6 bases). This receptor was taken from a young man in good health. Sequenced sample: naive CD8+ T cells sorted from blood. CDR3 coding DNA: TGTGCCAGCAGCCTAATGACAGGCTCCTACGAGCAGTACTTC. The encoded protein is CASSLMTGSYEQYF. Full variable domain (remainder filled in from reference TRBV14 and TRBJ2-7): EAGVTQFPSHSVIEKGQTVTLRCDPISGHDNLYWYRRVMGKEIKFLLHFVKESKQDESGMPNNRFLAERTGGTYSTLKVQPAELEDSGVYFCASSLMTGSYEQYFGPGTRLTVT.